This T cell receptor (beta chain) originates from a study of blood T cell repertoires in COVID-19. Profiling relied on immunoSEQ multiplex PCR, and the TCRdb table lists in-frame clones only, not all of them. The table shows 200,000 to 250,000 clones, with approximately 90% occurring only once. This CDR3 spans 14 amino acids. V was clipped by 7 bases and J by 4 bases, with 13 bases between them. In germline, CDR1 is LNHDA, CDR2 SQIVND (reference sequence). The sequenced material came from peripheral blood. The origin of this receptor is a man between 18 and 35 years old with active or convalescent COVID-19. The chain joins TRBV19 to TRBJ2-2, with D maybe TRBD2 (7 bases). CDR3 amino acids: CASTLGGVTGELFF. The DNA for the CDR3 is TGTGCCAGTACCCTAGGGGGGGTCACCGGGGAGCTGTTTTTT.